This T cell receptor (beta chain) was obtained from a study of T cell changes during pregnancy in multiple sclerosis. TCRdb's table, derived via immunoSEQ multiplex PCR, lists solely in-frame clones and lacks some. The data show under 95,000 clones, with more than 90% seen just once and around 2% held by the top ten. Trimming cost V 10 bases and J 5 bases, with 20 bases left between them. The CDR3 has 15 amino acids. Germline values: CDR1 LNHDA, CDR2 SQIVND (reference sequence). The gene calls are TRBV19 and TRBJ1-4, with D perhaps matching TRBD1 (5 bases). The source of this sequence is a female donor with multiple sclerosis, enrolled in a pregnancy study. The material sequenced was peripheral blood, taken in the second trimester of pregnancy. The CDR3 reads CATGRDSSGNEKLFF. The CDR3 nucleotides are TGTGCCACCGGTAGGGACTCCTCGGGGAATGAAAAACTGTTTTTT. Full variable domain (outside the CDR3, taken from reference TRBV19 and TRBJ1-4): DGGITQSPKYLFRKEGQNVTLSCEQNLNHDAMYWYRQDPGQGLRLIYYSQIVNDFQKGDIAEGYSVSREKKESFPLTVTSAQKNPTAFYLCATGRDSSGNEKLFFGSGTQLSVL.